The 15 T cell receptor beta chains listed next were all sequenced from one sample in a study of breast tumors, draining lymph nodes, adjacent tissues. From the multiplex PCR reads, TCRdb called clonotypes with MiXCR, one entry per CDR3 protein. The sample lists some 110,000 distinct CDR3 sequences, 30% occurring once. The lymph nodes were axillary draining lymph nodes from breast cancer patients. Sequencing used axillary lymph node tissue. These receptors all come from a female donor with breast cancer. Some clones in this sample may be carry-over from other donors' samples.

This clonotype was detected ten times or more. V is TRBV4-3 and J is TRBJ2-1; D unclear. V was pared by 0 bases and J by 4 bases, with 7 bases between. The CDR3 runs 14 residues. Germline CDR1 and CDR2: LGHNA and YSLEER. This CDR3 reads CASSQDRMYNEQFF. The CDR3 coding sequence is TGCGCCAGCAGCCAAGACAGAATGTACAATGAGCAGTTCTTC.

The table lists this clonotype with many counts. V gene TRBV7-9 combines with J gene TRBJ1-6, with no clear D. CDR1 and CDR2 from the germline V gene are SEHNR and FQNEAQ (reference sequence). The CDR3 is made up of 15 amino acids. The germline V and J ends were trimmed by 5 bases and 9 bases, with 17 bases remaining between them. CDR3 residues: CASSNDRSSGSPLHF. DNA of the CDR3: TGTGCCAGCAGCAACGACCGCTCCTCTGGTTCACCCCTCCACTTT.

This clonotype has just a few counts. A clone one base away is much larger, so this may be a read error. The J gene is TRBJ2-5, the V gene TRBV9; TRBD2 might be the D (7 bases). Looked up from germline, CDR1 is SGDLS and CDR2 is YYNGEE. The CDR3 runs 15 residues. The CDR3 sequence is CASSVAGGLRETPYF. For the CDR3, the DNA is TGTGCCAGCAGCGTAGCCGGGGGGCTCAGGGAGACCCCGTACTTC.

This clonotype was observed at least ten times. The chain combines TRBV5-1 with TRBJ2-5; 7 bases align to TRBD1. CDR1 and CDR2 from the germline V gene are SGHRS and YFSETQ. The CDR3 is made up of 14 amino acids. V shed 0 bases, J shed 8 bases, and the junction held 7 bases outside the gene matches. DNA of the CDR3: TGCGCCAGCAGCTTGGAAAGGGGGCGAGACACCCAGTACTTC. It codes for CASSLERGRDTQYF.

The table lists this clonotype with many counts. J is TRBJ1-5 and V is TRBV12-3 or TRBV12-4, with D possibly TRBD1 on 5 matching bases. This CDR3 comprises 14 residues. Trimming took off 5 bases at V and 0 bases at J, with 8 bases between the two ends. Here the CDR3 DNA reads TGTGCCAGCAGTCTGAGGGGTAGCAATCAGCCCCAGCATTTT. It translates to CASSLRGSNQPQHF.

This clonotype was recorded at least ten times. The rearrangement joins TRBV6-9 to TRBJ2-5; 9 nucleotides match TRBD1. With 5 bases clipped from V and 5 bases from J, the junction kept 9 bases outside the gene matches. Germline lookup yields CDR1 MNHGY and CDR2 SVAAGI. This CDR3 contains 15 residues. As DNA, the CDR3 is TGTGCCAGCAGTCATACCGGGACAGGGCCTGAGACCCAGTACTTC. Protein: CASSHTGTGPETQYF.

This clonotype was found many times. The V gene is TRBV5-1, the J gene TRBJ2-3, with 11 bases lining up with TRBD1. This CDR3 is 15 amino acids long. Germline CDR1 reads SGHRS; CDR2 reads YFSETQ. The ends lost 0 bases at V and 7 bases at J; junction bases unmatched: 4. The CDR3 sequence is CASSLVGQGAHTQYF. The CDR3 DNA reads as TGCGCCAGCAGCTTGGTCGGACAGGGGGCACATACGCAGTATTTT. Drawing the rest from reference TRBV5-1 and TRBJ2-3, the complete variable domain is KAGVTQTPRYLIKTRGQQVTLSCSPISGHRSVSWYQQTPGQGLQFLFEYFSETQRNKGNFPGRFSGRQFSNSRSEMNVSTLELGDSALYLCASSLVGQGAHTQYFGPGTRLTVL.

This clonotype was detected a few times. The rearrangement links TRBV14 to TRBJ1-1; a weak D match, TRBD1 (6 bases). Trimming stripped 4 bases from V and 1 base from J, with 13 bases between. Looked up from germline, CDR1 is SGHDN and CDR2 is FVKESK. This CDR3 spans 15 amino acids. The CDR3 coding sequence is TGTGCCAGCAGCCGCAGCGGGGGGCAGAACACTGAAGCTTTCTTT. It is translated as CASSRSGGQNTEAFF.

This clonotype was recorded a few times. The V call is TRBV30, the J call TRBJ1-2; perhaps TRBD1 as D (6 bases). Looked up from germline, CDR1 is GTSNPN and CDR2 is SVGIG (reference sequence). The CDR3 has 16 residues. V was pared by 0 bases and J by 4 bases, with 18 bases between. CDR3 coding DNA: TGTGCCTGGAGTGTAGTACGGACCGGAGGGGGCTATGGCTACACCTTC. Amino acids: CAWSVVRTGGGYGYTF.

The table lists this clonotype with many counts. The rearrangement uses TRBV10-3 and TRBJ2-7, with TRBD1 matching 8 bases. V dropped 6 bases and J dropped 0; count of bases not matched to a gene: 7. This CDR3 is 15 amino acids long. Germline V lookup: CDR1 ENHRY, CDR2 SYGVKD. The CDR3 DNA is TGTGCCATCAGACCCGGGACAGGCGACTCCTACGAGCAGTACTTC. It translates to CAIRPGTGDSYEQYF.

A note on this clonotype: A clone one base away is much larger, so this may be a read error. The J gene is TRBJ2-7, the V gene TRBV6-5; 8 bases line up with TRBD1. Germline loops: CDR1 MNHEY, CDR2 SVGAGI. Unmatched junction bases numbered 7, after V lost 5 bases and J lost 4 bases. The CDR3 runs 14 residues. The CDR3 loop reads CASSHGTGGYEQYF. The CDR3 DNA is TGTGCCAGCAGTCATGGGACAGGCGGTTACGAGCAGTACTTC.

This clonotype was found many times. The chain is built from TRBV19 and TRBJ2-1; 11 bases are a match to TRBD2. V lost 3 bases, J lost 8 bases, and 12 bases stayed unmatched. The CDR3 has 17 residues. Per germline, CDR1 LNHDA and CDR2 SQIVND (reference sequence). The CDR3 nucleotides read TGTGCCAGTAGTATTGACACACTAGCGGGGGTAAGGTATGAGCAGTTCTTC. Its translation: CASSIDTLAGVRYEQFF.

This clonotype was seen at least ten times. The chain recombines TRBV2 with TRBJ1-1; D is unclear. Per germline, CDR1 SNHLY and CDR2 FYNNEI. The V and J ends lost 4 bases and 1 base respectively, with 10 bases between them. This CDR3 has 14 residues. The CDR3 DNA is TGTGCCAGCAGTGTCGTCCGGAAGAACACTGAAGCTTTCTTT. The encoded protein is CASSVVRKNTEAFF.

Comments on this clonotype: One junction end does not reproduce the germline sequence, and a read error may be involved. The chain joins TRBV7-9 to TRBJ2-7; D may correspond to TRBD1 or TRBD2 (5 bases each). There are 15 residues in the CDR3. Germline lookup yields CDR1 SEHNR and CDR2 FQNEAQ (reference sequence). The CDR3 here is CASSGRDGGSCEQDF. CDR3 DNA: TGTGCCAGCAGCGGCCGGGACGGAGGCTCCTGCGAGCAGGACTTC.

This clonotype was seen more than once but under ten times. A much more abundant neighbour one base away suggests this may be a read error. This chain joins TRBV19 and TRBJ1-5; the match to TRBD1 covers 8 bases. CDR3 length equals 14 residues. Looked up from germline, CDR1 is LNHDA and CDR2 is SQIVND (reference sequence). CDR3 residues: CASRTQGATQPPHF. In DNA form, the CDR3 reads TGTGCCAGTAGAACGCAGGGGGCTACTCAGCCCCCGCATTTT. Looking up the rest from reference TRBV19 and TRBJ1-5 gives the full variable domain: DGGITQSPKYLFRKEGQNVTLSCEQNLNHDAMYWYRQDPGQGLRLIYYSQIVNDFQKGDIAEGYSVSREKKESFPLTVTSAQKNPTAFYLCASRTQGATQPPHFGDGTRLSIL.